The entry below gives a single T cell receptor (beta chain) sequence along with its context. The gene names here belong to mouse. The sequence runs out 4 residues before the end of the CDR3; the remainder is reconstructed from the germline J gene. The sample is drawn from a study of CD8+ T cells in alopecia areata. The CDR3 covers 16 residues. CDR1 is SGHSA and CDR2 is FRNQAP in the germline V gene. With V trimmed by 0 bases and J by 0 bases, 2 bases remained unmatched. RNA was isolated and reverse transcribed to cDNA, the sequencing template. Method: immunoSEQ multiplex PCR; TCRdb's copy keeps in-frame clones and lacks some. This sample comprises some 6,500 clones, none seen once only. Cells pooled from cutaneous lymph nodes were sorted on CD4, CD8alpha, NKG2D, NKG2ACE and other markers.

The chain is built from TRBV16 and TRBJ2-1; 7 bases fit TRBD2. The receptor was derived from a C3H/HeJ mouse with alopecia areata. These mice share the MHC haplotype H2-k. The sequencing input was CD8+ T cells sorted from a lymph node. CDR3 amino acids: CASSLDWGYNYAEQFF. Incomplete CDR3 DNA: TGTGCAAGCAGCTTAGACTGGGGGTATAACTATGCT.